This T cell receptor beta chain was documented in a study of T cell responses to AZD1222 COVID-19 vaccine. Repertoires were generated with immunoSEQ multiplex PCR, while TCRdb's copy carries only in-frame clones and drops some. The sample records under 25,000 clones, roughly 84% being singletons. The V end was cut by 5 bases, the J end by 10 bases, with 15 bases between. The CDR3 is 13 amino acids. CDR1 SGHTA and CDR2 FQGNSA come from the germline V gene. This TCR came from an adult who received the AZD1222 COVID-19 vaccine. The chain recombines TRBV7-2 with TRBJ2-1; a possible D gene is TRBD2 (6 bases). The sequencing used peripheral blood, collected 28 days after the second AZD1222 dose. CDR3 sequence reads: CASSAGPEGEQFF. CDR3 nucleotides: TGTGCCAGCAGCGCGGGACCCGAAGGGGAGCAGTTCTTC.